This T cell receptor beta chain is drawn from a study of cytomegalovirus exposure and HLA in healthy donors. With 60 Vbeta and 13 Jbeta primers, the PCR was carried out. This table comes from immunoSEQ multiplex PCR, and its TCRdb copy is limited to in-frame clones, with some not included. The repertoire consists of some 200,000 clones, with over 75% occurring once and the leading ten covering 0.2% to 0.25%. The CDR3 loop spans 15 amino acids. V lost 3 bases to trimming and J lost 4 bases; unmatched junction nucleotides: 4. Germline V CDR1 and CDR2: MNHNS, SASEGT. Material: PBMCs. The J gene is TRBJ2-7, the V gene TRBV6-1; 12 bases fit TRBD1. This TCR was sampled from a girl aged 2-10 years in good health and CMV-seronegative. The CDR3 bases are TGTGCCAGCAGTGAGCAGGGACAGGGGGCATACGAGCAGTACTTC. As protein: CASSEQGQGAYEQYF.